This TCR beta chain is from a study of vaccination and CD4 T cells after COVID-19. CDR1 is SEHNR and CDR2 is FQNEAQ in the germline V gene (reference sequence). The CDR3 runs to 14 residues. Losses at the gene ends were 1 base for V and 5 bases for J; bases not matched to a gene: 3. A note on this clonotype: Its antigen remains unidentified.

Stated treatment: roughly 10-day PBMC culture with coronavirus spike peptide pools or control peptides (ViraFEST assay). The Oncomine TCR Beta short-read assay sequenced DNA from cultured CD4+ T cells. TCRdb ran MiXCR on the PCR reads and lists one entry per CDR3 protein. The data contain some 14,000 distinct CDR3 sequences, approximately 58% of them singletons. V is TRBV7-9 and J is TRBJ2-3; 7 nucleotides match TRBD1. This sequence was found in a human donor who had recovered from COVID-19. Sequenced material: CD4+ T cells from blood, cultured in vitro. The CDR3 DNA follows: TGTGCCAGCAGCTTAGGTACAGGGGAAGATACGCAGTATTTT. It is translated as CASSLGTGEDTQYF.